This TCR beta chain stems from a study of type 1 regulatory T cells. Study information: T-allo10 is an in vitro-generated, Tr1-enriched CD4 T cell product specific for alloantigen.

Each CDR3 protein gets one entry after TCRdb re-called the reads with MiXCR. The sample has more than 60,000 distinct CDR3 sequences, roughly two thirds seen once. This CDR3 has 12 residues. Trimming cost V 7 bases and J 3 bases, with 6 bases left between them. The germline CDR1 and CDR2 sequences are SNHLY and FYNNEI. This clonotype was picked up many times. Antigen: not known. The source material was cultured non-Tr1 T cells, either the whole culture or a sorted T cell fraction (not recorded which). The sequence was obtained from a human donor in good health. J is TRBJ2-2 and V is TRBV2; D not resolved. CDR3 coding DNA: TGTGCCAGCACGATGGACACCGGGGAGCTGTTTTTT. Translating it yields CASTMDTGELFF. Variable domain in full (rest from reference TRBV2 and TRBJ2-2): EPEVTQTPSHQVTQMGQEVILRCVPISNHLYFYWYRQILGQKVEFLVSFYNNEISEKSEIFDDQFSVERPDGSNFTLKIRSTKLEDSAMYFCASTMDTGELFFGEGSRLTVL.